Listed here are 29 T cell receptor beta chains from one sample, sequenced in a study of shared clonotypes between healthy human individuals. Sequencing was performed with immunoSEQ multiplex PCR; in TCRdb, only in-frame clones are kept and a portion is missing. The data hold around 2.5 million clones, with roughly 93% observed a single time. Material for sequencing was naive CD4+ T cells from PBMCs. Subset reported: CD45RA+ positively selected. The origin of the receptors is a man aged 18-30 years in good health. Some clones in this sample may be carry-over from other donors' samples.

The rearrangement uses TRBV9 and TRBJ2-1; 7 bases line up with TRBD2. The CDR3 spans 16 residues. The germline CDR1 and CDR2 sequences are SGDLS and YYNGEE. V was clipped by 0 bases and J by 0 bases; unmatched bases: 3. CDR3 DNA sequence: TGTGCCAGCAGCGTAGGGAGCGGGGTCTCCTACAATGAGCAGTTCTTC. Its translation: CASSVGSGVSYNEQFF.

This chain connects TRBV7-9 to TRBJ1-2; D gene ambiguous. V shed 2 bases and J shed 8 bases, with 9 bases lying between them. The CDR3 runs to 12 residues. Germline lookup yields CDR1 SEHNR and CDR2 FQNEAQ (reference sequence). The CDR3 DNA reads as TGTGCCAGCAGCTTATGGGAAACGGGCTACACCTTC. Amino acids: CASSLWETGYTF.

The chain combines TRBV7-2 with TRBJ1-3; tentatively, D is TRBD1 (6 bases). Germline lookup yields CDR1 SGHTA and CDR2 FQGNSA. This CDR3 comprises 15 residues. V lost 4 bases and J 4 bases, leaving 14 bases between the germline ends. The CDR3 reads CASSSVRGLGNTIYF. The CDR3 coding sequence is TGTGCCAGCAGCTCGGTCAGGGGATTAGGAAACACCATATATTTT.

This sequence joins TRBV5-1 and TRBJ1-2; D may be TRBD1 (6 bases). The CDR3 length is 16 residues. CDR1 is SGHRS, CDR2 YFSETQ, per germline. V lost 1 base, J lost 6 bases, and 19 bases lay in between. The CDR3 protein is CASSLQGPEGVDGYTF. The CDR3 DNA is TGCGCCAGCAGCTTGCAGGGACCTGAGGGGGTGGATGGCTACACCTTC.

The genes are TRBV4-3 and TRBJ2-2; D might be TRBD1 (6 bases). V lost 0 bases and J 7 bases, leaving 9 bases between the germline ends. Germline assignment: CDR1 LGHNA and CDR2 YSLEER. This CDR3 region has 14 residues. The CDR3 sequence: CASSQEQGSGELFF. DNA of the CDR3: TGCGCCAGCAGCCAAGAACAGGGCAGCGGGGAGCTGTTTTTT.

V and J are TRBV28 and TRBJ2-7; TRBD2 agrees at 11 bases. Losses at the gene ends were 6 bases for V and 7 bases for J; bases not matched to a gene: 17. CDR1 and CDR2 from the germline V gene are MDHEN and SYDVKM. The CDR3 sequence is 17 residues long. The CDR3 loop reads CASSRPGLAVRGVEQYF. In nucleotides, the CDR3 is TGTGCCAGCAGCCGCCCGGGACTAGCGGTTAGGGGCGTGGAGCAGTACTTC.

Note on this clone: Other DNA variants within this sample encode the same CDR3. This chain uses TRBV5-1 with TRBJ2-3; 10 bases line up with TRBD2. CDR3 length equals 16 residues. V was clipped by 0 bases and J by 1 base; unmatched bases: 2. CDR1 is SGHRS, CDR2 YFSETQ, per germline. Here the CDR3 DNA reads TGCGCCAGCAGCTTGGGAGGGACTAGCGGCACAGATACGCAGTATTTT. Its translation is CASSLGGTSGTDTQYF.

In regard to this clone: Relative to the germline gene, one junction end is altered; a read error may explain this. The J gene is TRBJ2-2, the V gene TRBV5-4; D is unresolved. This CDR3 contains 17 residues. Germline V lookup: CDR1 SGHNT, CDR2 YYREEE (reference sequence). This CDR3 is CASSLDGPTRSTGELFF. In nucleotides, the CDR3 is TGTGCCAGCAGTTTGGATGGACCAACCCGGAGTACCGGGGAGCTGTTTTTT.

This chain uses TRBV5-4 with TRBJ1-2; 7 bases agree with TRBD1. The CDR3 loop spans 16 amino acids. V lost 4 bases and J lost 8; bases outside the gene matches: 17. Germline V gene sequence: CDR1 SGHNT, CDR2 YYREEE (reference sequence). CDR3 loop: CASSTGQAGKIEGYTF. The CDR3 DNA is TGTGCCAGCAGCACCGGACAGGCAGGCAAAATCGAGGGCTACACCTTC.

The chain links TRBV18 to TRBJ2-7, with 7 bases fitting TRBD1. CDR3 size: 13 residues. The germline V gene has CDR1 KGHSH and CDR2 LQKENI. V dropped 6 bases and J dropped 5; count of bases not matched to a gene: 7. The CDR3 region has the DNA TGTGCCAGCTCTCCGGGACAGAGCAACGAGCAGTACTTC. Protein sequence: CASSPGQSNEQYF.

This chain uses TRBV27 with TRBJ1-2, with D uncertain. The V end was cut by 6 bases, the J end by 4 bases, with 9 bases between. Germline CDR1 is MNHEY and CDR2 is SMNVEV (reference sequence). The CDR3 totals 12 residues. Here the CDR3 DNA reads TGTGCCAGCAGCTCTGGAGCCTATGGCTACACCTTC. Protein: CASSSGAYGYTF.

The genes are TRBV29-1 and TRBJ2-7, with D unresolved. V dropped 4 bases and J dropped 2 bases, with 15 bases sitting between them. Per the germline V gene, CDR1 is SQVTM and CDR2 is ANQGSEA. The CDR3 sequence is 14 residues long. The CDR3 loop reads CSVVRQAKPYEQYF. The DNA of the CDR3 is TGCAGCGTTGTGCGGCAGGCTAAACCCTACGAGCAGTACTTC.

This sequence joins TRBV2 and TRBJ2-6; D is possibly TRBD2 (5 bases). Looked up from germline, CDR1 is SNHLY and CDR2 is FYNNEI. Trimming took 4 bases from V and 0 from J, leaving 13 bases between them. The CDR3 is 17 residues long. The CDR3, as DNA: TGTGCCAGCAGTGCCCGGGAACGGCCCTCTGGGGCCAACGTCCTGACTTTC. Translating gives CASSARERPSGANVLTF.

The chain has TRBV2 and TRBJ1-5, with unresolved D. CDR1 and CDR2 (germline): SNHLY, FYNNEI. The CDR3 is made up of 13 amino acids. V lost 7 bases and J lost 3, with 10 bases in between. The CDR3 coding sequence is TGTGCCAGCAATGAGGGATTCAATCAGCCCCAGCATTTT. It yields the protein CASNEGFNQPQHF.

The chain is built from TRBV28 and TRBJ1-1, with 12 bases aligning to TRBD1. The CDR3 consists of 16 residues. The germline V gene has CDR1 MDHEN and CDR2 SYDVKM. Losses at the gene ends were 7 bases for V and 3 bases for J; bases not matched to a gene: 9. CDR3 sequence (DNA): TGTGCCAGCACCTCCCCGGGACAGGGGGCGTACACTGAAGCTTTCTTT. It translates to CASTSPGQGAYTEAFF.

The rearrangement joins TRBV2 to TRBJ1-1; 11 nucleotides align to TRBD1. This CDR3 spans 14 amino acids. Trimming at V came to 6 bases and at J to 5 bases, leaving 5 bases not matched to a gene. The germline CDR1 and CDR2 sequences are SNHLY and FYNNEI. This CDR3 is CASSGQGAFTEAFF. CDR3 nucleotides: TGTGCCAGCAGCGGACAGGGGGCTTTTACTGAAGCTTTCTTT.

The rearrangement links TRBV9 to TRBJ1-1; a possible D gene is TRBD1 (5 bases). The CDR3 runs to 15 residues. The germline V and J ends were trimmed by 3 bases and 0 bases, with 12 bases remaining between them. Germline V gene sequence: CDR1 SGDLS, CDR2 YYNGEE. For the CDR3, the DNA is TGTGCCAGCAGCGGGGAGGGGACCATGAACACTGAAGCTTTCTTT. Residues: CASSGEGTMNTEAFF.

The genes are TRBV7-9 and TRBJ1-1; D is uncertain. The germline gives CDR1 SEHNR, CDR2 FQNEAQ (reference sequence). The CDR3 covers 17 residues. V dropped 5 bases and J dropped 1 base, with 20 bases sitting between them. DNA of the CDR3: TGTGCCAGCAGCCCAAAGGTTGGCGTCGCGTCGAACACTGAAGCTTTCTTT. Amino acids: CASSPKVGVASNTEAFF.

The V call is TRBV5-1, the J call TRBJ2-7; TRBD2 might be the D (6 bases). Germline V lookup: CDR1 SGHRS, CDR2 YFSETQ. This CDR3 is built from 13 residues. The V end was cut by 0 bases, the J end by 5 bases, with 9 bases between. CDR3 sequence reads: CASSLDPGDEQYF. In DNA, the CDR3 is TGCGCCAGCAGCTTGGATCCGGGGGACGAGCAGTACTTC.

The chain carries TRBV30 and TRBJ1-6, with a tentative D call TRBD1 (5 bases). Looked up from germline, CDR1 is GTSNPN and CDR2 is SVGIG (reference sequence). V gave up 5 bases and J gave up 7 bases, with 12 bases separating them. The CDR3 runs 13 residues. The CDR3 protein is CAWDQGRNSPLHF. The CDR3 nucleotides read TGTGCCTGGGATCAGGGTAGAAATTCACCCCTCCACTTT.

V is TRBV5-1 and J is TRBJ1-3, with D tentatively TRBD1 (6 bases). This CDR3 is 17 amino acids long. Germline V gene data show CDR1 as SGHRS and CDR2 as YFSETQ. Deletions cut 0 bases from V and 0 bases from J, with 13 bases between. Here the CDR3 DNA reads TGCGCCAGCAGCTTGGTAGGGGGGATAAGCTCTGGAAACACCATATATTTT. Translated, it gives CASSLVGGISSGNTIYF.

The CDR3 reads CASSPRDRGDEQYF. CDR3 DNA: TGTGCCAGCTCACCCCGGGACAGGGGAGACGAGCAGTACTTC. The V gene is TRBV18, the J gene TRBJ2-7, with 10 bases aligning to TRBD1. V lost 3 bases, J lost 5 bases, and 4 bases stayed unmatched. CDR3 length: 14 residues. CDR1 and CDR2 (germline): KGHSH, LQKENI.

The chain uses TRBV7-9 and TRBJ2-3; 9 positions agree with TRBD1. Germline assignment: CDR1 SEHNR and CDR2 FQNEAQ (reference sequence). The length of the CDR3 is 16 residues. The ends lost 1 base at V and 4 bases at J; junction bases unmatched: 6. The CDR3 DNA is TGTGCCAGCAGCTTAGGAGGACAGGGGTTCCCAGATACGCAGTATTTT. It specifies CASSLGGQGFPDTQYF.

The V call is TRBV28, the J call TRBJ2-2; possible D gene TRBD2, 5 bases. CDR1 is MDHEN, CDR2 SYDVKM, per germline. The V end was cut by 11 bases, the J end by 0 bases, with 13 bases between. This CDR3 region has 14 residues. DNA for the CDR3: TGTGCCGCGGATCAGAGGGCGAACACCGGGGAGCTGTTTTTT. Translated: CAADQRANTGELFF.

V gene TRBV7-9 combines with J gene TRBJ1-1, with 7 positions matching TRBD1. This CDR3 has 16 amino acids. In germline, CDR1 is SEHNR, CDR2 FQNEAQ (reference sequence). Germline trimming cut 4 bases from V and 1 base from J; bases unmatched to any gene: 9. The CDR3 here is CASSSPIDRENTEAFF. In DNA form, the CDR3 reads TGTGCCAGCAGCTCACCTATCGACAGGGAGAACACTGAAGCTTTCTTT.

This clone was observed a few times. This chain connects TRBV9 to TRBJ1-1; possible D gene TRBD1, 5 bases. Trimming removed 6 bases from V and 3 bases from J, with 12 bases in between. Germline CDR1 and CDR2: SGDLS and YYNGEE. This CDR3 has 13 amino acids. CDR3 DNA sequence: TGTGCCAGCACGAGGGGTGGAGACACTGAAGCTTTCTTT. It codes for CASTRGGDTEAFF.

The chain combines TRBV20-1 with TRBJ2-5; tentative D call: TRBD1 (6 bases). The J call may be incorrect, as the DNA end agrees better with TRBJ2-7. This CDR3 comprises 11 residues. CDR1 and CDR2 (germline): DFQATT, SNEGSKA (reference sequence). The CDR3, as DNA: TGCAGTGCTAGGGACAGAGGCGAGCAGTACTTC. Translating gives CSARDRGEQYF.

The J gene is TRBJ2-3, the V gene TRBV5-1; 9 nucleotides align to TRBD1. This CDR3 comprises 16 residues. V lost 4 bases and J lost 4; bases outside the gene matches: 10. Looked up from germline, CDR1 is SGHRS and CDR2 is YFSETQ. The CDR3 sequence is CASSPGDRAGSDTQYF. The DNA for the CDR3 is TGCGCCAGCAGCCCGGGGGACAGGGCCGGGTCAGATACGCAGTATTTT.

This rearrangement joins TRBV6-5 to TRBJ1-1, with a tentative D call TRBD1 (5 bases). From germline, CDR1 is MNHEY and CDR2 SVGAGI. This CDR3 is built from 14 residues. Between the trimmed V and J ends, which lost 2 bases and 5 bases, there was a span of 12 bases. In DNA, the CDR3 is TGTGCCAGCAGTTACGGCGGAGGGGAAACTGAAGCTTTCTTT. Protein product: CASSYGGGETEAFF.